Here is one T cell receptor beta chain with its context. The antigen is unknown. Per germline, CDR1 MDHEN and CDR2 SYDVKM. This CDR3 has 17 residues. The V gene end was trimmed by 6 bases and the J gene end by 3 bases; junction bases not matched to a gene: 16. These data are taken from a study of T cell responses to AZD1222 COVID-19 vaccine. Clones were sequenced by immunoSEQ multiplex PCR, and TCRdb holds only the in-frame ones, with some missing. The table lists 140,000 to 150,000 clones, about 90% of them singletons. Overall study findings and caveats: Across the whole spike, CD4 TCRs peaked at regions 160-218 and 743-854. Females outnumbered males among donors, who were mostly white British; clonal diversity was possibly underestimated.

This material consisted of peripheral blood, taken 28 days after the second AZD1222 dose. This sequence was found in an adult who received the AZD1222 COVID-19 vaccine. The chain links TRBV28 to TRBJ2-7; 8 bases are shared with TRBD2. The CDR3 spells CASRASASGLDLYEQYF. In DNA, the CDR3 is TGTGCCAGCAGGGCTTCAGCTAGCGGGTTGGACCTCTACGAGCAGTACTTC.